The rows below give T cell receptor beta chains drawn from one sample of a study of cytomegalovirus exposure and HLA in healthy donors. Generated by immunoSEQ multiplex PCR, the TCRdb table keeps only in-frame clones and is missing some. The table records roughly 300,000 clones, 70% to 90% of them present only once. Sample: PBMCs. The origin of the receptors is a woman in her late teens or twenties in good health and CMV-seronegative. The CDR3 runs from the conserved cysteine through the conserved F or W. The D gene is left open where the match is weak. Size tells how often a clone was seen (once, few, many) or the class of an expanded clone, and some rows leave it out.

v_call	d_call	cdr3_length	clone_size	j_call	cdr3_nt	cdr3_aa
TRBV18	TRBD2	16	-	TRBJ2-3	TGTGCCAGCTCACCACCTCGCGGGAGAGTCACAGATACGCAGTATTTT	CASSPPRGRVTDTQYF
TRBV7-8	TRBD2	17	-	TRBJ2-5	TGTGCCAGCAGCATCAGGGGGGCTAGCGGGGCCGAAGAGACCCAGTACTTC	CASSIRGASGAEETQYF
TRBV5-5	-	15	-	TRBJ1-5	TGTGCCAGCAGCTTGGAGGGGGACCCCCATCAGCCCCAGCATTTT	CASSLEGDPHQPQHF
TRBV6-5	TRBD2	14	once	TRBJ2-2	TGTGCCAGCGGCCGCGGGAGGTTTGACGGGGAGCTGTTTTTT	CASGRGRFDGELFF
TRBV19	-	15	-	TRBJ2-2	TGTGCCAGTAGTCGGCTACATGAACGGGTCGGGGAGCTGTTTTTT	CASSRLHERVGELFF
TRBV6-5	-	14	-	TRBJ1-4	TGTGCCAGCAGTAGGACTTCAACTAATGAAAAACTGTTTTTT	CASSRTSTNEKLFF
TRBV9	-	10	-	TRBJ1-1	TGTGCCAGCGGCTCCCCCCCAGCTTTCTTT	CASGSPPAFF
TRBV6-6	TRBD2	15	-	TRBJ2-7	TGTGCCAGCAGTTCCACTAGCGGGAGTGCCCACGAGCAGTACTTC	CASSSTSGSAHEQYF
TRBV28	-	15	-	TRBJ2-2	TGTGCCAGCAGTTTGCCGAGCGGTTTCACCGGGGAGCTGTTTTTT	CASSLPSGFTGELFF
TRBV28	TRBD1	12	-	TRBJ2-7	TGTGCCAGTTCGGGGACAGTATACGAGCAGTACTTC	CASSGTVYEQYF
TRBV28	-	15	-	TRBJ1-5	TGTGCCAGCAGTCGCTCAGGGGCCCCTAATCAGCCCCAGCATTTT	CASSRSGAPNQPQHF
TRBV13	-	16	once	TRBJ1-3	TGTGCCAGCAGCTTAGGGGGACATAGCTCTGGAAACACCATATATTTT	CASSLGGHSSGNTIYF